The sequence of this T cell receptor (beta chain) was determined in a study of blood T cell repertoires in COVID-19. Study details: From the United States, Italy and Spain came samples of acute and convalescent COVID-19. T cells, B-cell-depleted T cells, or PBMCs supplied cDNA or gDNA.

Authors' methods: From reference gene primer amplification, estimates of nucleated cell counts were derived. This table comes from immunoSEQ multiplex PCR, and its TCRdb copy is limited to in-frame clones, with some not included. That table supplies the V and J calls and clone size; D and trimming were determined from the DNA. This table has 90,000 to 120,000 clones, about 90% appearing once. The specimen was peripheral blood. This TCR derives from a man in his forties with active or convalescent COVID-19.

This chain's CDR3 is CAWSGLAGADTGELFF. In nucleotides, the CDR3 is TGTGCCTGGTCTGGACTAGCGGGAGCCGACACCGGGGAGCTGTTTTTT. V usage is TRBV30 and J usage is TRBJ2-2, with 13 positions matching TRBD2. The germline CDR1 and CDR2 sequences are GTSNPN and SVGIG (reference sequence). V shed 5 bases and J 3 bases; nucleotides not matched to a gene: 6. The CDR3 consists of 16 residues.